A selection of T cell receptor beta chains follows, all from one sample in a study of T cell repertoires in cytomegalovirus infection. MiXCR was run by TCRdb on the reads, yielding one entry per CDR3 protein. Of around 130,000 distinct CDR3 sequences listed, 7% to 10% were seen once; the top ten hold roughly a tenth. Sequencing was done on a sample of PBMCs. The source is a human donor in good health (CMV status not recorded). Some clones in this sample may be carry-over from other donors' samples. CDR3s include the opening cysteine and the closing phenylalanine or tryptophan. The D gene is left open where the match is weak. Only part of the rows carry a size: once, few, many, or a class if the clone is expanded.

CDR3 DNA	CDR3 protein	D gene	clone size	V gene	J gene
TGTGCCAGCAACCGAGGGGCCACAGATACGCAGTATTTT	CASNRGATDTQYF	NA	many	TRBV6-5	TRBJ2-3
TGTGCCACCAGCAGAGTACGCACTAGCGGGGCCGGGGGACTACTCGAGCAGTACTTC	CATSRVRTSGAGGLLEQYF	TRBD2	many	TRBV15	TRBJ2-7
TGTGCCAGCAGTTTAAGTAAACTGGGGGCCAACGTCCTGACTTTC	CASSLSKLGANVLTF	NA	few	TRBV28	TRBJ2-6
TGCAGCGTTGTGGACGGCCGGGATGGCTACACCTTC	CSVVDGRDGYTF	NA	many	TRBV29-1	TRBJ1-2
TGTGCCAGCATCCCCGGGACTGAAGCTTTCTTT	CASIPGTEAFF	NA	NA	TRBV7-9	TRBJ1-1
TGTGCCAGCAGCCTTACGGGGCGGGAGACCCAGTACTTC	CASSLTGRETQYF	NA	many	TRBV12-3/TRBV12-4	TRBJ2-5
TGCAGTGCTAGAGCCCCAGGGATGAGCAATCAGCCCCAGCATTTT	CSARAPGMSNQPQHF	NA	many	TRBV20-1	TRBJ1-5
TGTGCCAGCAGCTCCGGGACACTTGAAGCTTTCTTT	CASSSGTLEAFF	NA	many	TRBV7-2	TRBJ1-1
TGTGCCAGCAGCCCGGGTCACGATGCGAACATTCAGTACTTC	CASSPGHDANIQYF	NA	many	TRBV7-2	TRBJ2-4
TGTGCCAGCAGTGGAGGGCAGTCCCATAATTCACCCCTCCACTTT	CASSGGQSHNSPLHF	NA	NA	TRBV2	TRBJ1-6
TGCAGTGCTAGAGATGGGAGGGGGCCGGACACTGAAGCTTTCTTT	CSARDGRGPDTEAFF	TRBD1	many	TRBV20-1	TRBJ1-1
TGTGCCAGCAGTAGGGAGTTCAATCAGCCCCAGCATTTT	CASSREFNQPQHF	NA	many	TRBV12-3/TRBV12-4	TRBJ1-5
TGTGCCAGCTTAGTCTCAGTTGGCTATGGCTACACCTTC	CASLVSVGYGYTF	NA	many	TRBV28	TRBJ1-2
TGTGCCAGCAGCTTGGGAGTAAGCTCCTACGAGCAGTACTTC	CASSLGVSSYEQYF	NA	few	TRBV5-6	TRBJ2-7
TGTGCCAGCAGCAAAGAATGGCTGGGGAGCTCCTACGAGCAGTACTTC	CASSKEWLGSSYEQYF	NA	few	TRBV7-9	TRBJ2-7
TGTGCCAGTAGTATAGACACAGATACGCAGTATTTT	CASSIDTDTQYF	NA	few	TRBV19	TRBJ2-3
TGTGCCTGGAAGCCCGAGAACACTGAAGCTTTCTTT	CAWKPENTEAFF	NA	NA	TRBV30	TRBJ1-1
TGCAGTGCCACGGGGGGGGCAGGCACAGATACGCAGTATTTT	CSATGGAGTDTQYF	TRBD2	NA	TRBV20-1	TRBJ2-3
TGTGCCAGCAGTTTTGGGGACAGGGGGTCCTACAATGAGCAGTTCTTC	CASSFGDRGSYNEQFF	TRBD1	many	TRBV12-3/TRBV12-4	TRBJ2-1
TGCAGTGCTTCCCGGGGGGGTCAGCCCCAGCATTTT	CSASRGGQPQHF	NA	NA	TRBV20-1	TRBJ1-5
TGTGCCAGCAGTGGGGGGGTTCACTCGGATTCACCCCTCCACTTT	CASSGGVHSDSPLHF	NA	NA	TRBV2	TRBJ1-6
TGTGCCAGCAGCTTACTGGTGAGGGGGGGCACAGATACGCAGTATTTT	CASSLLVRGGTDTQYF	NA	many	TRBV7-2	TRBJ2-3
TGTGCCAGCAGTTACTCCGATGGGGAATCGAATGAAAAACTGTTTTTT	CASSYSDGESNEKLFF	NA	many	TRBV6-2/TRBV6-3	TRBJ1-4
TGTGCCAGCAGTTACCTAGGACGGCAGCTGAACACTGAAGCTTTCTTT	CASSYLGRQLNTEAFF	NA	many	TRBV28	TRBJ1-1
TGTGCCAGTAGTATAGAGGGGAGAAGCAATCAGCCCCAGCATTTT	CASSIEGRSNQPQHF	NA	many	TRBV19	TRBJ1-5
TGTGCCACCACAGGGGATCACACTGAAGCTTTCTTT	CATTGDHTEAFF	TRBD1	many	TRBV12-3/TRBV12-4	TRBJ1-1
TGTGCCAGCAGTCCAAGAACGAATTCTAACTATGGCTACACCTTC	CASSPRTNSNYGYTF	NA	few	TRBV12-3/TRBV12-4	TRBJ1-2
TGTGCCAGCAGTGATGGGGGGGGCGCGAGTGAGCAGTTCTTC	CASSDGGGASEQFF	NA	few	TRBV2	TRBJ2-1
TGTGCCAGCAGTCCCTCTCGACGGTTAGCCAAAAACATTCAGTACTTC	CASSPSRRLAKNIQYF	NA	many	TRBV28	TRBJ2-4
TGTGCCAGCAGCGCGGGACTAGCGGGCGAGCAGTACTTC	CASSAGLAGEQYF	TRBD2	many	TRBV7-2	TRBJ2-7
TGTGCCAGCAGTTTCAAGGCAGGGGGTTTTGATGAGCAGTTCTTC	CASSFKAGGFDEQFF	TRBD1	many	TRBV12-3/TRBV12-4	TRBJ2-1
TGCAGCGTGTACAGGGGGCAGAACGCTGAAGCTTTCTTT	CSVYRGQNAEAFF	TRBD1	NA	TRBV29-1	TRBJ1-1
TGCAGCGCCACGACAGGGTGGGGTCAGCCCCAGCATTTT	CSATTGWGQPQHF	TRBD1	few	TRBV29-1	TRBJ1-5
TGTGCCAGCAGCCAGAGAAACAGGGGCGGGTCCTACAATGAGCAGTTCTTC	CASSQRNRGGSYNEQFF	TRBD1	many	TRBV14	TRBJ2-1
TGTGCCAGCAGGTGGACAAAAACCGGGGAGCTGTTTTTT	CASRWTKTGELFF	NA	few	TRBV2	TRBJ2-2